This T cell receptor (beta chain) was sequenced during a study of cytomegalovirus exposure and HLA in healthy donors. This PCR relied on a set of 60 Vbeta primers and 13 Jbeta primers. Repertoires were generated with immunoSEQ multiplex PCR, while TCRdb's copy carries only in-frame clones and drops some. The data contain approximately 110,000 clones, 75% to 85% of them singletons. Study conclusions and caveats: An Asian-associated ancestry cluster reportedly showed fewer N-insertions than the roughly 670-donor mean in a later analysis. The likely explanation for a cluster of highly shared sequence variants was sequencing artifact. Information on immune exposure was restricted to one variable (CMV serostatus).

Regarding this clone: Its antigen is undetermined.

The clonotype originates from a man between 25 and 39 years old in good health and CMV-seronegative. Sequencing used PBMCs.

CDR3 protein: CASSSPGLQETQYF. CDR3 sequence (DNA): TGTGCCAGCAGCTCGCCAGGGCTCCAAGAGACCCAGTACTTC. V is TRBV7-2 and J is TRBJ2-5; maybe TRBD1 (5 bases). The CDR3 sequence is 14 residues long. The germline gives CDR1 SGHTA, CDR2 FQGNSA. Between the trimmed V and J ends, which lost 4 bases and 1 base, there was a span of 10 bases. Drawing the rest from reference TRBV7-2 and TRBJ2-5, the complete variable domain is GAGVSQSPSNKVTEKGKDVELRCDPISGHTALYWYRQSLGQGLEFLIYFQGNSAPDKSGLPSDRFSAERTGGSVSTLTIQRTQQEDSAVYLCASSSPGLQETQYFGPGTRLLVL.